This entry lists 12 T cell receptor beta chains sequenced from one sample in a study of blood T cell repertoires in COVID-19 (dated by TCRdb to about 2020). The library was produced with the immunoSEQ multiplex PCR assay. TCRdb re-hosts the immuneACCESS table, in-frame sequences only. Its copies lack some clones; in the studies checked, an unresolved V gene accounts for under half of them, and the cause for the rest is not known. The sample records 200,000 to 250,000 clones, about 80% of which are singletons. The ten largest clones take up 7.4% of the sample. Sequencing input: peripheral blood. Receptors were obtained from a woman aged 50 to 60 with acute or convalescent COVID-19.

This clone was seen only a few times. This chain joins TRBV6-5 and TRBJ1-1; D is undetermined. This CDR3 region has 13 residues. Germline V gene lookup returns CDR1 MNHEY and CDR2 SVGAGI. Trimming stripped 4 bases from V and 0 bases from J, with 6 bases between. This CDR3 reads CASSFLMNTEAFF. In nucleotides, the CDR3 is TGTGCCAGCAGTTTTTTAATGAACACTGAAGCTTTCTTT.

CDR3 in DNA: TGTGCCAGCTCCCGCGGGGGGGACAATGAGCAGTTCTTC. Translation: CASSRGGDNEQFF. The chain combines TRBV2 with TRBJ2-1, with 9 bases that match TRBD2. The J segment lost 5 bases and the V segment lost 8 bases, leaving 4 bases of the junction unmatched. This CDR3 comprises 13 residues. Germline values: CDR1 SNHLY, CDR2 FYNNEI.

The rearrangement links TRBV28 to TRBJ2-5; 12 positions agree with TRBD2. Trimming removed 4 bases from V and 1 base from J; junction bases left unmatched: 4. Germline CDR1 and CDR2: MDHEN and SYDVKM. This CDR3 has 16 amino acids. CDR3: CASSSGLAGTQETQYF. The CDR3 nucleotides are TGTGCCAGCAGTTCCGGACTAGCGGGGACCCAAGAGACCCAGTACTTC. Full variable domain (missing parts from reference TRBV28 and TRBJ2-5): DVKVTQSSRYLVKRTGEKVFLECVQDMDHENMFWYRQDPGLGLRLIYFSYDVKMKEKGDIPEGYSVSREKKERFSLILESASTNQTSMYLCASSSGLAGTQETQYFGPGTRLLVL.

V is TRBV28 and J is TRBJ1-5, with D possibly matching TRBD1 (6 bases). V lost 6 bases and J lost 7, with 25 bases in between. The CDR3 length is 17 residues. Germline V lookup: CDR1 MDHEN, CDR2 SYDVKM. CDR3 sequence: CASSPLVQGFVWQPQHF. As DNA, the CDR3 is TGTGCCAGCAGCCCTCTCGTTCAGGGGTTTGTTTGGCAGCCCCAGCATTTT.

The chain combines TRBV7-2 with TRBJ1-1; D gene ambiguous. The CDR3 extends over 15 amino acids. V was pared by 5 bases and J by 4 bases, with 17 bases between. Germline V lookup: CDR1 SGHTA, CDR2 FQGNSA. CDR3 sequence reads: CASSPNGRMTTEAFF. CDR3 sequence (DNA): TGTGCCAGCAGCCCCAATGGGAGGATGACCACTGAAGCTTTCTTT.

The V call is TRBV6-4, the J call TRBJ2-2, with 7 bases fitting TRBD1. Per germline, CDR1 MRHNA and CDR2 SNTAGT. The CDR3 loop spans 13 amino acids. V shed 5 bases, J shed 6 bases, and the junction held 3 bases outside the gene matches. The CDR3 spells CASSPDRAGELFF. CDR3 nucleotide sequence: TGTGCCAGCAGTCCAGACAGGGCCGGGGAGCTGTTTTTT.

The chain carries TRBV7-9 and TRBJ2-4, with 7 bases lining up with TRBD1. Germline CDR1 reads SEHNR; CDR2 reads FQNEAQ (reference sequence). This CDR3 has 15 amino acids. The trim removed 4 bases at V and 3 bases at J, leaving 6 bases unmatched. The CDR3 sequence is CASSSTGQDKNIQYF. CDR3 coding DNA: TGTGCCAGCAGCTCTACCGGACAGGACAAAAACATTCAGTACTTC.

The chain carries TRBV19 and TRBJ1-5; 8 bases match TRBD1. CDR1 and CDR2 (germline): LNHDA, SQIVND (reference sequence). The CDR3 is 15 residues long. The ends lost 7 bases at V and 6 bases at J; junction bases unmatched: 11. The CDR3 is CASTPDREWTQPQHF. Here the CDR3 DNA reads TGTGCCAGTACCCCGGACAGGGAGTGGACTCAGCCCCAGCATTTT. Using reference TRBV19 and TRBJ1-5 for the parts outside the CDR3, the full variable domain is DGGITQSPKYLFRKEGQNVTLSCEQNLNHDAMYWYRQDPGQGLRLIYYSQIVNDFQKGDIAEGYSVSREKKESFPLTVTSAQKNPTAFYLCASTPDREWTQPQHFGDGTRLSIL.

This clone was counted between two and nine times. The chain has TRBV7-2 and TRBJ1-6; 7 bases are shared with TRBD1. V lost 5 bases to trimming and J lost 9 bases; unmatched junction nucleotides: 4. The CDR3 has 13 residues. Germline V CDR1 and CDR2: SGHTA, FQGNSA. This CDR3 reads CASSPGTASPLHF. The CDR3 region has the DNA TGTGCCAGCAGCCCCGGGACAGCTTCACCCCTCCACTTT.

The chain couples TRBV28 to TRBJ2-7, with 8 positions matching TRBD2. This CDR3 contains 13 residues. Germline V gene sequence: CDR1 MDHEN, CDR2 SYDVKM. Trimming at V came to 7 bases and at J to 4 bases, leaving 6 bases not matched to a gene. The CDR3 nucleotides read TGTGCCAGCAACAAGCGGGAGAGGTACGAGCAGTACTTC. Translated: CASNKRERYEQYF.

The chain joins TRBV2 to TRBJ2-1, with 8 positions matching TRBD2. This CDR3 spans 14 amino acids. Germline trimming cut 4 bases from V and 5 bases from J; bases unmatched to any gene: 4. Germline CDR1 and CDR2: SNHLY and FYNNEI. The CDR3 is CASSAGLAHNEQFF. DNA for the CDR3: TGTGCCAGCAGTGCAGGACTAGCCCACAATGAGCAGTTCTTC.

The chain couples TRBV5-1 to TRBJ2-7, with TRBD1 matching 10 bases. The ends lost 3 bases at V and 3 bases at J; junction bases unmatched: 6. This CDR3 is built from 15 residues. CDR1 and CDR2 (germline): SGHRS, YFSETQ. The CDR3 DNA is TGCGCCAGCAGCTCGAAGACAGGGGGCATCTACGAGCAGTACTTC. It translates to CASSSKTGGIYEQYF.